Listed below are T cell receptor beta chains from one sample, sequenced in a study of T cell responses to AZD1222 COVID-19 vaccine. Measured with immunoSEQ multiplex PCR; TCRdb has only the in-frame clones, and not every one. Of 100,000 or so clones listed, 75% to 95% are singletons. Specimen: peripheral blood, collected 28 days after the second AZD1222 dose. Receptor source: an adult who received the AZD1222 COVID-19 vaccine. The CDR3 runs from the conserved cysteine through the conserved F or W. A D gene is named only where the DNA matches it firmly. Clone size, where shown, is once, few, many, or a class for clones that have expanded.

CDR3aa: CASSFRTGSTEAFF; CDR3nt: TGTGCCAGCAGCTTCCGGACAGGGAGCACTGAAGCTTTCTTT; v_gene: TRBV7-9; d_gene: TRBD1; abundance: NA; j_gene: TRBJ1-1
CDR3aa: CASSSRTANTGELFF; CDR3nt: TGTGCCAGCAGCTCGCGGACAGCCAACACCGGGGAGCTGTTTTTT; v_gene: TRBV4-2; d_gene: NA; abundance: NA; j_gene: TRBJ2-2
CDR3aa: CASSLRPGREETQYF; CDR3nt: TGCGCCAGCAGCTTGAGGCCCGGGAGGGAAGAGACCCAGTACTTC; v_gene: TRBV5-1; d_gene: TRBD2; abundance: NA; j_gene: TRBJ2-5
CDR3aa: CASSPNLAGGGETQYF; CDR3nt: TGTGCTAGCAGCCCAAACCTAGCGGGAGGGGGGGAGACCCAGTACTTC; v_gene: TRBV7-7; d_gene: TRBD2; abundance: NA; j_gene: TRBJ2-5
CDR3aa: CASSPAGTSEETQYF; CDR3nt: TGTGCCAGCTCACCGGCCGGGACTAGCGAAGAGACCCAGTACTTC; v_gene: TRBV18; d_gene: TRBD2; abundance: NA; j_gene: TRBJ2-5
CDR3aa: CASSGRDSVDTEAFF; CDR3nt: TGTGCCAGCAGCGGAAGGGACAGCGTTGACACTGAAGCTTTCTTT; v_gene: TRBV9; d_gene: TRBD1; abundance: once; j_gene: TRBJ1-1
CDR3aa: CASSLSGRSGYTF; CDR3nt: TGTGCCAGCAGTTTATCAGGGAGGAGTGGCTACACCTTC; v_gene: TRBV27; d_gene: NA; abundance: NA; j_gene: TRBJ1-2
CDR3aa: CASQAASGGPYEQYF; CDR3nt: TGTGCCAGCCAAGCAGCTAGCGGGGGGCCCTACGAGCAGTACTTC; v_gene: TRBV19; d_gene: TRBD2; abundance: few; j_gene: TRBJ2-7
CDR3aa: CASSLTTSHGYTF; CDR3nt: TGTGCCAGCAGCTTGACGACTTCCCATGGCTACACCTTC; v_gene: TRBV5-5; d_gene: NA; abundance: NA; j_gene: TRBJ1-2
CDR3aa: CASSLNWGREQYF; CDR3nt: TGTGCCAGCAGCTTAAACTGGGGGCGCGAGCAGTACTTC; v_gene: TRBV7-2; d_gene: NA; abundance: NA; j_gene: TRBJ2-7
CDR3aa: CATSRDPSGNTEAFF; CDR3nt: TGTGCCACCAGCAGAGACCCTTCCGGGAACACTGAAGCTTTCTTT; v_gene: TRBV15; d_gene: NA; abundance: NA; j_gene: TRBJ1-1
CDR3aa: CASSEDRAYTEAFF; CDR3nt: TGTGCCAGCAGTGAGGACAGGGCGTACACTGAAGCTTTCTTT; v_gene: TRBV28; d_gene: TRBD1; abundance: NA; j_gene: TRBJ1-1
CDR3aa: CASSVTGTGMQPQHF; CDR3nt: TGTGCCAGCAGCGTAACCGGGACAGGGATGCAGCCCCAGCATTTT; v_gene: TRBV7-8; d_gene: TRBD1; abundance: NA; j_gene: TRBJ1-5
CDR3aa: CASSAGQGPDTQYF; CDR3nt: TGCGCCAGCAGCGCCGGACAGGGTCCAGATACGCAGTATTTT; v_gene: TRBV5-1; d_gene: TRBD1; abundance: NA; j_gene: TRBJ2-3
CDR3aa: CSSSDNYGYTF; CDR3nt: TGCAGCTCGTCGGACAACTATGGCTACACCTTC; v_gene: TRBV20-1; d_gene: NA; abundance: NA; j_gene: TRBJ1-2
CDR3aa: CASSLAFGQYF; CDR3nt: TGTGCCAGCAGCTTAGCGTTTGGGCAGTACTTC; v_gene: TRBV7-9; d_gene: NA; abundance: NA; j_gene: TRBJ2-7
CDR3aa: CASSMSAAGNTIYF; CDR3nt: TGTGCCAGTAGTATGTCGGCTGCTGGAAACACCATATATTTT; v_gene: TRBV19; d_gene: NA; abundance: NA; j_gene: TRBJ1-3
CDR3aa: CAYTGWLGNSPLHF; CDR3nt: TGTGCCTACACAGGGTGGCTTGGTAATTCACCCCTCCACTTT; v_gene: TRBV30; d_gene: NA; abundance: NA; j_gene: TRBJ1-6
CDR3aa: CSASRAGELFF; CDR3nt: TGCAGTGCTTCTCGGGCCGGGGAGCTGTTTTTT; v_gene: TRBV20-1; d_gene: NA; abundance: NA; j_gene: TRBJ2-2
CDR3aa: CASSLIGFSISGNTIYF; CDR3nt: TGTGCCAGCAGCTTGATCGGGTTCTCAATCTCTGGAAACACCATATATTTT; v_gene: TRBV5-6; d_gene: NA; abundance: once; j_gene: TRBJ1-3
CDR3aa: CASKVGAEGYTF; CDR3nt: TGTGCCAGCAAGGTAGGGGCAGAAGGCTACACCTTC; v_gene: TRBV11-2; d_gene: NA; abundance: NA; j_gene: TRBJ1-2
CDR3aa: CASSLPNTRTHPFF; CDR3nt: TGTGCCAGCAGCCTACCCAATACTCGCACACACCCTTTCTTT; v_gene: TRBV5-8; d_gene: NA; abundance: once; j_gene: TRBJ1-1
CDR3aa: CASSSGVLNTEAFF; CDR3nt: TGTGCCAGCAGCTCAGGGGTACTAAACACTGAAGCTTTCTTT; v_gene: TRBV4-2; d_gene: NA; abundance: NA; j_gene: TRBJ1-1